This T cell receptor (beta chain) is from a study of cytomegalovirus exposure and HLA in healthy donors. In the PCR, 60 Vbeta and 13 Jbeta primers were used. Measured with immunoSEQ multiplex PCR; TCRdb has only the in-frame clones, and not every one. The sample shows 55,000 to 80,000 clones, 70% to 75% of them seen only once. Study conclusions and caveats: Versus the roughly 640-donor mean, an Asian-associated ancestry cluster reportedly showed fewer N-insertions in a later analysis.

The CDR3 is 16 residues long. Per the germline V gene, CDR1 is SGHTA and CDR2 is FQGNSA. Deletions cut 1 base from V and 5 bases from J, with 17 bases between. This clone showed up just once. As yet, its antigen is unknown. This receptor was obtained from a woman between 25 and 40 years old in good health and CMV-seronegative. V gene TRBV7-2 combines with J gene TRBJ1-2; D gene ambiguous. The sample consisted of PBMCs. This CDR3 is CASSLVQDSRIYGYTF. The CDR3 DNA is TGTGCCAGCAGCTTAGTGCAGGATTCCCGAATTTATGGCTACACCTTC.